Detailed here is one T cell receptor beta chain. What it binds is unknown. This sample was taken from a study of T cell responses to AZD1222 COVID-19 vaccine. General study findings and limits: Spike-specific TCR breadth and depth rose after two AZD1222 doses. White British ancestry dominated among donors, who included more females, and clonal diversity was possibly underestimated. Vaccine-associated CD4 TCRs spanned spike, dominant at 160-218 and 743-854. The reported proportion of spike-specific TCRs targeting unmutated variant regions was nearly half.

Method: immunoSEQ multiplex PCR; TCRdb's copy keeps in-frame clones and lacks some. Of fewer than 95,000 clones listed, 75% to 90% were seen once; the top ten hold 31%. The germline gives CDR1 MNHEY, CDR2 SVGEGT. CDR3 length: 14 amino acids. V was clipped by 6 bases and J by 8 bases; unmatched bases: 11. The source of this sequence is an adult in good health. The V call is TRBV6-2 or TRBV6-3, the J call TRBJ2-7; 9 bases fit TRBD2. Here the sequenced sample was peripheral blood, taken on day 0 of AZD1222 vaccination. This CDR3 is CASSRSTSGTQQYF. The DNA for the CDR3 is TGTGCCAGCAGCCGTTCGACTAGCGGAACCCAGCAGTACTTC.